This T cell receptor (beta chain) was found in a study of graft-versus-host responses after intestinal transplantation. Study details: Each recipient received a multivisceral, liver-intestinal, or isolated intestinal graft. Each patient got anti-thymocyte globulin induction, then tacrolimus and steroids for two to four years.

Clones were read by immunoSEQ multiplex PCR, and TCRdb kept only the in-frame ones, dropping some. In the table there are approximately 82,000 clones, approximately 95% of which are singletons. The CDR3 is 13 residues long. CDR1 and CDR2 (germline): MNHNS, SASEGT. Trimming left V 7 bases short and J 5 bases short, with 12 bases between. On this clone: Antigen specificity is unknown.

Study-wide results and limits: Within the allografts of patients who had graft-donor T cell macrochimerism, graft-versus-host to host-versus-graft clonal ratios were high. HvG clone declines early post-transplant were associated with peak circulating GvH levels.

The V and J genes are TRBV6-1 and TRBJ2-1; D gene ambiguous. This specimen was unstimulated CD8+ T cells sorted from spleen or lymph node cells, taken before transplant. The TCR originated in a human donor who was the organ donor for an intestinal transplant. The CDR3 DNA follows: TGTGCCAGCACCTCGGAGTCCAACAATGAGCAGTTCTTC. This sequence encodes CASTSESNNEQFF.